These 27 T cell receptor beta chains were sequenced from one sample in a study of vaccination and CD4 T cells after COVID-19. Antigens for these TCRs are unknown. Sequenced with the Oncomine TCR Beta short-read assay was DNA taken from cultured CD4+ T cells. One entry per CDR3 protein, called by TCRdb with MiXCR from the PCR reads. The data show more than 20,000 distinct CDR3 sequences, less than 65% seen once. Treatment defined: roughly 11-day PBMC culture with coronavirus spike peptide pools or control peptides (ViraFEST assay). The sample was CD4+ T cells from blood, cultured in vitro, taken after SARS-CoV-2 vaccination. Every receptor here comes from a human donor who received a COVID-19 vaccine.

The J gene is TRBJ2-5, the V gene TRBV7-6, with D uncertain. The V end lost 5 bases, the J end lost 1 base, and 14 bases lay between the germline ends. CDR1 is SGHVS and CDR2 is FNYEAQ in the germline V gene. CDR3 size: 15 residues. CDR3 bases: TGTGCCAGCAGCAAAGCCGGGCAGATCCAAGAGACCCAGTACTTC. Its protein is CASSKAGQIQETQYF.

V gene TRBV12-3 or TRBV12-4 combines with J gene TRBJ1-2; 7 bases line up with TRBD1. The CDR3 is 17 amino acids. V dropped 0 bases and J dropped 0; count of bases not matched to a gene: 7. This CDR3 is CASSLAFGTEANYGYTF. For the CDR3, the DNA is TGTGCCAGCAGTTTAGCTTTCGGGACAGAAGCTAACTATGGCTACACCTTC.

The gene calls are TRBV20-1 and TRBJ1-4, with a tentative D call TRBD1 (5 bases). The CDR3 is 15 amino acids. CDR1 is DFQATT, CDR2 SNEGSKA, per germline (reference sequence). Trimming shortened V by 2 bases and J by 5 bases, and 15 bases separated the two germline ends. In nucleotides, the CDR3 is TGCAGTGCTAGATCACCGGGACTATGGAATGAAAAACTGTTTTTT. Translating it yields CSARSPGLWNEKLFF.

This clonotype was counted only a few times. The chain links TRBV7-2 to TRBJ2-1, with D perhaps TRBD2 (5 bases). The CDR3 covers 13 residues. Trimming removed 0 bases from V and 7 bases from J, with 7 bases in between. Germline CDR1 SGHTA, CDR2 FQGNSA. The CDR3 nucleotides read TGTGCCAGCAGCTTAGCCCGAGGGAATGAGCAGTTCTTC. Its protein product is CASSLARGNEQFF.

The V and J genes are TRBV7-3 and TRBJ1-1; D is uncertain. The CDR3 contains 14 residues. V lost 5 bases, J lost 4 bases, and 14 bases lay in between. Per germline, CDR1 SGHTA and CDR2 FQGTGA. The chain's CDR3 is CASSPHPDSTEAFF. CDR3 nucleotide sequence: TGTGCCAGCAGCCCCCACCCCGATTCCACTGAAGCTTTCTTT.

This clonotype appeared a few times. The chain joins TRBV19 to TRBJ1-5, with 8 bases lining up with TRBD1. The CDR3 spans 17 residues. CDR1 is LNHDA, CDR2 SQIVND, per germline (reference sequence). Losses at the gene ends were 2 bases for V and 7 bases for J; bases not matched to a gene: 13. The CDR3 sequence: CASSISPQGGLGQPQHF. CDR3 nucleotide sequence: TGTGCCAGTAGTATATCCCCACAGGGGGGGCTTGGACAGCCCCAGCATTTT.

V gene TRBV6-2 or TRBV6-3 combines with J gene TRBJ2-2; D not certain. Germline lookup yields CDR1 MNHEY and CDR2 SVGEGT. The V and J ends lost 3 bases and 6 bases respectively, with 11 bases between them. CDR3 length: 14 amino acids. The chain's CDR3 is CASSYARWAGELFF. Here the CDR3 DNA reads TGTGCCAGCAGTTATGCCCGGTGGGCCGGGGAGCTGTTTTTT.

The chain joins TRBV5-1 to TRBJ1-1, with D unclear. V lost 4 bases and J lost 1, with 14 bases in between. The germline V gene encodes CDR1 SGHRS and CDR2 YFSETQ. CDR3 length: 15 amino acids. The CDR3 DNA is TGCGCCAGCAGCGTCCGGGGAGTGGGGAACACTGAAGCTTTCTTT. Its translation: CASSVRGVGNTEAFF.

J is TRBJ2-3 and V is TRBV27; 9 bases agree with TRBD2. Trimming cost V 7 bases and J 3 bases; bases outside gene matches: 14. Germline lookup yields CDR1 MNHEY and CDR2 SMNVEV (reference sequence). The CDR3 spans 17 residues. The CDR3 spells CASTTSGLPGPTDTQYF. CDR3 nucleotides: TGTGCCAGCACTACTAGCGGGTTACCTGGCCCAACAGATACGCAGTATTTT.

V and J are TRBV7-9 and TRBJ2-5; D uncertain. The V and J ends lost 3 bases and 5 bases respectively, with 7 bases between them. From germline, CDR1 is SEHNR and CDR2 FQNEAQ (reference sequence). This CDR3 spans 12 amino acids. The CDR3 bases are TGTGCCAGCAGCTTCCTCTCGGAGACCCAGTACTTC. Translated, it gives CASSFLSETQYF.

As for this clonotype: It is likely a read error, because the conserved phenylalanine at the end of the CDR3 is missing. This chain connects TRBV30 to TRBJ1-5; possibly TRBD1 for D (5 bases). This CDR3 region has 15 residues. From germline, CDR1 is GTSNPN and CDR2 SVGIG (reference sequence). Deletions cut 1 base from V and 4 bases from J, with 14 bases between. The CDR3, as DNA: TGTGCCTGGAGTGCAAGGGGTTTTAGGAATCAGCCCCAGCATCTT. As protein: CAWSARGFRNQPQHL.

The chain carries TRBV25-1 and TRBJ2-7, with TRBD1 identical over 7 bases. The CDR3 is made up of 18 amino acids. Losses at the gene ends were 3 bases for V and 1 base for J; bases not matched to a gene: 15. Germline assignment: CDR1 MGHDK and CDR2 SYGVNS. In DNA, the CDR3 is TGTGCCAGCAGTGACACTTTCCGGGACAGCACTAGGTCCTACGAGCAGTACTTC. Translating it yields CASSDTFRDSTRSYEQYF.

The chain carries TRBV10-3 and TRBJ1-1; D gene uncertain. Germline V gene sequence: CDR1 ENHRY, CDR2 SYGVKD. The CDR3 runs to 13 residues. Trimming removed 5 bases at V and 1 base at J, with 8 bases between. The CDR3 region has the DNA TGTGCCATCAGTCGGGAGGGGAACACTGAAGCTTTCTTT. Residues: CAISREGNTEAFF.

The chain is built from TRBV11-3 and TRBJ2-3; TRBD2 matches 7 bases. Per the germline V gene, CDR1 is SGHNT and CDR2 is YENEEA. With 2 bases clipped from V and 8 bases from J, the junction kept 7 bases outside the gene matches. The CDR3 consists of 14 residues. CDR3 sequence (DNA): TGTGCCAGCAGCTTATCTCTCAGGGAGGGTACGCAGTATTTT. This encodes CASSLSLREGTQYF.

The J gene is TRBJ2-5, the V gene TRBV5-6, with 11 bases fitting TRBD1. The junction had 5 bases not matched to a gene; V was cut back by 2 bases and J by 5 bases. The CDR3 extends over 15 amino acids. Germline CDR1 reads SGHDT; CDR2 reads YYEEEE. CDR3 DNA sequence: TGTGCCAGCAGCTTTGGACAGGGGGCGACTGAGACCCAGTACTTC. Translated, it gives CASSFGQGATETQYF.

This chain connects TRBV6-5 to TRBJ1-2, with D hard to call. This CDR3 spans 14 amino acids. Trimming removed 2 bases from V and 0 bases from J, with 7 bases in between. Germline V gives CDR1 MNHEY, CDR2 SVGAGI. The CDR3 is CASSYGGANYGYTF. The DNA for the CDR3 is TGTGCCAGCAGTTACGGAGGAGCTAACTATGGCTACACCTTC.

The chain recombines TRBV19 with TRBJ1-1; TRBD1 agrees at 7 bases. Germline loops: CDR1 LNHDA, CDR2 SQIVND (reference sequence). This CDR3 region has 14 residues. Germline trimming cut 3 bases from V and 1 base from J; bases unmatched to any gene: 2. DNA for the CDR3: TGTGCCAGTAGTATCGACAGGGAGAACACTGAAGCTTTCTTT. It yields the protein CASSIDRENTEAFF. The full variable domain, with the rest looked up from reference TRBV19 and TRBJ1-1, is DGGITQSPKYLFRKEGQNVTLSCEQNLNHDAMYWYRQDPGQGLRLIYYSQIVNDFQKGDIAEGYSVSREKKESFPLTVTSAQKNPTAFYLCASSIDRENTEAFFGQGTRLTVV.

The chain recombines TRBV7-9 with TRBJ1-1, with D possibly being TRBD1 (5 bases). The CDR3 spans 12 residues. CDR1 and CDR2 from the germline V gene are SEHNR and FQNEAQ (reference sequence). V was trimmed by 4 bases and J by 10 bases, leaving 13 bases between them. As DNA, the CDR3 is TGTGCCAGCAGCTACAATCGGGACGGAGCTTTCTTT. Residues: CASSYNRDGAFF. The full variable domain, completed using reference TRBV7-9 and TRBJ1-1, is DTGVSQNPRHKITKRGQNVTFRCDPISEHNRLYWYRQTLGQGPEFLTYFQNEAQLEKSRLLSDRFSAERPKGSFSTLEIQRTEQGDSAMYLCASSYNRDGAFFGQGTRLTVV.

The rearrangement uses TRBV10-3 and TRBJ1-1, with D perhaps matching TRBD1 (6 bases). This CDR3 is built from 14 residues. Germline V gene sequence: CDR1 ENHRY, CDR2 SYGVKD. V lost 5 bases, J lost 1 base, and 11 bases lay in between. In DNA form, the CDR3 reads TGTGCCATCAGTATAGACAGGAGGAACACTGAAGCTTTCTTT. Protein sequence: CAISIDRRNTEAFF.

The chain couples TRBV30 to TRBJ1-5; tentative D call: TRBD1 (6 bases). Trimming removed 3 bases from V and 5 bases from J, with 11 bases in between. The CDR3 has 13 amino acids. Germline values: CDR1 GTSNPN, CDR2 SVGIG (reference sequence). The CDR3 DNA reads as TGTGCCTGGAGCGGACAGTCCTATCAGCCCCAGCATTTT. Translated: CAWSGQSYQPQHF.

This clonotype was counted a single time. CDR3 sequence reads: CASSFGGGGMTGELFF. CDR3 bases: TGTGCCAGCAGCTTTGGTGGCGGGGGGATGACCGGGGAGCTGTTTTTT. The chain employs TRBV5-4 and TRBJ2-2, with 8 bases that match TRBD2. The CDR3 totals 16 residues. Germline lookup yields CDR1 SGHNT and CDR2 YYREEE (reference sequence). Trimming took 2 bases from V and 5 from J; bases not matched to a gene: 8.

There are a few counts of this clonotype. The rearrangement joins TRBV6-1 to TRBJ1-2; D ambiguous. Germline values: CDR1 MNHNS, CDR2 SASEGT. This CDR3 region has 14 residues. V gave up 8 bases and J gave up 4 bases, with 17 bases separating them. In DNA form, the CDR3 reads TGTGCCAGCGCCCCAAATGAGTGGGCCTATGGCTACACCTTC. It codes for CASAPNEWAYGYTF.

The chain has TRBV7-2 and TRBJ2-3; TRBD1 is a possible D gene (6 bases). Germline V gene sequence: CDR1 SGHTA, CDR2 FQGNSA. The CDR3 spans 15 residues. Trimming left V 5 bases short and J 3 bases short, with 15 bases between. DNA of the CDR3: TGTGCCAGCAGCCCCACAGGGATCCGGACAGATACGCAGTATTTT. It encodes CASSPTGIRTDTQYF.

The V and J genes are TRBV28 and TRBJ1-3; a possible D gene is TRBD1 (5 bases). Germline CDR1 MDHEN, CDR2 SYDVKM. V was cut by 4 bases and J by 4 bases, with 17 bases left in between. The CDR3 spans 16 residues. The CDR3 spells CASSSVGGGVGNTIYF. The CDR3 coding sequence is TGTGCCAGCAGTTCCGTCGGTGGGGGGGTGGGAAACACCATATATTTT.

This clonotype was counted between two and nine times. CDR3 sequence reads: CASSLWVWGTSSYNSPLHF. The CDR3 DNA sequence: TGTGCCAGCAGTTTATGGGTCTGGGGCACCAGCTCCTATAATTCACCCCTCCACTTT. The chain joins TRBV27 to TRBJ1-6, with TRBD1 as a possible D gene (5 bases). The V end lost 1 base, the J end lost 0 bases, and 16 bases lay between the germline ends. There are 19 residues in the CDR3. Germline V gives CDR1 MNHEY, CDR2 SMNVEV (reference sequence).

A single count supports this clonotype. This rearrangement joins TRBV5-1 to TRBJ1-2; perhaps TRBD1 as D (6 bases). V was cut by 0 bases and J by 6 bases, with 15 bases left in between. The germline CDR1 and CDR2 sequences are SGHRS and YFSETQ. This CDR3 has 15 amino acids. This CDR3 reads CASSLEVQGGDGYTF. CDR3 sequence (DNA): TGCGCCAGCAGCTTGGAGGTACAGGGTGGCGATGGCTACACCTTC.

The DNA of the CDR3 is TGTGCCAGTAGTATTGGGGTGAACACTGAAGCTTTCTTT. It codes for CASSIGVNTEAFF. This sequence joins TRBV19 and TRBJ1-1; the D is unclear. Germline lookup yields CDR1 LNHDA and CDR2 SQIVND (reference sequence). This CDR3 is built from 13 residues. The germline V and J ends were trimmed by 3 bases and 0 bases, with 5 bases remaining between them.